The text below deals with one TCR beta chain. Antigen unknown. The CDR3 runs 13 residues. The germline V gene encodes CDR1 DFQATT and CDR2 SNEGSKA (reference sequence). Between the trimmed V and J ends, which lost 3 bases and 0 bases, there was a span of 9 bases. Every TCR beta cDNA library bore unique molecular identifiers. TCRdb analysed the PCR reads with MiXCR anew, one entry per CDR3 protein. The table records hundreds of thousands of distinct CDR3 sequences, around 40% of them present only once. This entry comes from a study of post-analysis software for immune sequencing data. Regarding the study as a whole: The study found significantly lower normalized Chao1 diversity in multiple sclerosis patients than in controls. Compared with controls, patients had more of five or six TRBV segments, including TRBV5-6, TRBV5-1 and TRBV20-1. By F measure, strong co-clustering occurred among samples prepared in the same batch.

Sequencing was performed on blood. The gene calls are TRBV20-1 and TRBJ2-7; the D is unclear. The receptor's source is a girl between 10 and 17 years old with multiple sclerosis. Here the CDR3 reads CSASRSTSYEQYF. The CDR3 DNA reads TGCAGTGCTAGCCGGTCGACCTCCTACGAGCAGTACTTC.